Listed below are T cell receptor beta chains from one sample, sequenced in a study of response to subunit inactivated influenza vaccine. MiXCR, run by TCRdb on the RT-PCR reads, gives a single entry per CDR3 protein. Of hundreds of thousands of distinct CDR3 sequences in the sample, about an eighth were seen once. This material consisted of PBMCs from blood, taken on the day of vaccination. Source of these receptors: a man between 50 and 59 years old who received an inactivated influenza vaccine. Both conserved end residues are part of each CDR3. The order of the fields is clone size, J gene, V gene, CDR3 length, D gene, CDR3 protein, CDR3 DNA. A D gene is named only where the DNA matches it firmly. Only some rows state a clone size, as once, few, many or a class for expanded clones.

NA | TRBJ1-5 | TRBV28 | 15 | NA | CASNIYGEPNQPQHF | TGTGCCAGCAACATCTACGGGGAGCCCAATCAGCCCCAGCATTTT
NA | TRBJ2-2 | TRBV12-3/TRBV12-4 | 13 | NA | CASILTGTGELFF | TGTGCCAGCATCCTAACCGGGACCGGGGAGCTGTTTTTT
NA | TRBJ2-3 | TRBV5-1 | 15 | NA | CASSWYGSSTDTQYF | TGCGCCAGCAGCTGGTACGGTTCTAGCACAGATACGCAGTATTTT
NA | TRBJ1-2 | TRBV12-3/TRBV12-4 | 14 | NA | CASSFQGHGYGYTF | TGTGCCAGCAGTTTCCAGGGGCATGGGTATGGCTACACCTTC
NA | TRBJ2-1 | TRBV20-1 | 11 | NA | CSASRRDEQFF | TGCAGTGCTAGTAGGCGGGATGAGCAGTTCTTC
many | TRBJ2-7 | TRBV28 | 15 | NA | CASSSSGSDRGRQYF | TGTGCCAGCAGCTCCTCGGGGTCGGACAGAGGGCGACAGTACTTC
few | TRBJ2-1 | TRBV3-1 | 14 | NA | CASRSQSSYNEQFF | TGTGCCAGCAGGTCTCAAAGCTCCTACAATGAGCAGTTCTTC
NA | TRBJ1-4 | TRBV20-1 | 13 | NA | CSARDRNKLGLFF | TGCAGTGCTAGAGATCGGAACAAACTAGGACTGTTTTTT
many | TRBJ2-1 | TRBV5-1 | 13 | TRBD1 | CASSEWDSGEQFF | TGCGCCAGCAGCGAATGGGACAGTGGGGAGCAGTTCTTC
few | TRBJ1-4 | TRBV12-3/TRBV12-4 | 14 | NA | CASSQRGGWEKLFF | TGTGCCAGCAGTCAGAGGGGAGGGTGGGAAAAACTGTTTTTT
NA | TRBJ2-7 | TRBV7-9 | 12 | NA | CASSRDGLGQYF | TGTGCCAGCAGCCGGGACGGGCTAGGGCAGTACTTC
few | TRBJ2-2 | TRBV7-9 | 13 | NA | CASSSAGYGELFF | TGTGCCAGCAGCTCCGCGGGTTACGGGGAGCTGTTTTTT
many | TRBJ2-1 | TRBV20-1 | 14 | TRBD2 | CSARIAGGLNEQFF | TGCAGTGCTCGGATAGCGGGGGGGCTAAATGAGCAGTTCTTC
NA | TRBJ2-2 | TRBV7-8 | 15 | TRBD1 | CASRKGQSNTGELFF | TGTGCCAGCAGGAAGGGACAGTCTAACACCGGGGAGCTGTTTTTT
few | TRBJ1-2 | TRBV28 | 13 | NA | CASRIPGAGGYTF | TGTGCCAGCCGTATTCCGGGGGCGGGTGGCTACACCTTC
NA | TRBJ2-3 | TRBV20-1 | 14 | NA | CSACQGGPTDTQYF | TGCAGTGCTTGCCAGGGGGGCCCCACAGATACGCAGTATTTT
many | TRBJ1-1 | TRBV19 | 13 | NA | CASRETAYTEAFF | TGTGCCAGTAGAGAGACAGCTTACACTGAAGCTTTCTTT
NA | TRBJ2-5 | TRBV10-1 | 14 | NA | CASSADRWGETQYF | TGCGCCAGCAGTGCCGACAGGTGGGGAGAGACCCAGTACTTC
NA | TRBJ2-7 | TRBV28 | 17 | TRBD2 | CASSLSERKTSGDEQYF | TGTGCCAGCAGTTTATCCGAACGCAAGACTAGCGGGGACGAGCAGTACTTC
few | TRBJ2-1 | TRBV7-9 | 14 | TRBD2 | CASSHSGTSSEQFF | TGTGCCAGCAGCCACAGCGGGACTAGTAGTGAGCAGTTCTTC
few | TRBJ2-7 | TRBV4-3 | 16 | NA | CASSQDYPGITYEQYF | TGCGCCAGCAGCCAAGATTACCCAGGTATAACCTACGAGCAGTACTTC
NA | TRBJ1-2 | TRBV20-1 | 11 | TRBD1 | CSATRGIDYTF | TGCAGTGCTACCAGGGGGATCGACTACACCTTC
many | TRBJ1-1 | TRBV12-3/TRBV12-4 | 13 | NA | CASSLGGNTEAFF | TGTGCCAGCAGCTTAGGGGGGAACACTGAAGCTTTCTTT
few | TRBJ2-1 | TRBV20-1 | 16 | NA | CSARDLGENSYNEQFF | TGCAGTGCTAGAGATCTTGGGGAAAATAGCTACAATGAGCAGTTCTTC
few | TRBJ2-7 | TRBV4-1 | 13 | NA | CASSQDGGAEQYF | TGCGCCAGCAGCCAAGATGGAGGGGCCGAGCAGTACTTC
NA | TRBJ2-1 | TRBV12-3/TRBV12-4 | 15 | TRBD1 | CASRFRDRGRDEQFF | TGTGCCAGCAGGTTCCGGGACAGGGGGCGGGATGAGCAGTTCTTC
NA | TRBJ2-1 | TRBV24-1 | 16 | TRBD2 | CATSDLLSSGPGEQFF | TGTGCCACCAGTGATTTGCTGTCTAGCGGGCCGGGTGAGCAGTTCTTC
few | TRBJ2-7 | TRBV20-1 | 10 | NA | CSATGNEQYF | TGCAGTGCTACTGGTAACGAGCAGTACTTC
few | TRBJ2-7 | TRBV12-3/TRBV12-4 | 13 | TRBD2 | CASSWDYSYEQYF | TGTGCCAGCAGTTGGGACTACTCCTACGAGCAGTACTTC
many | TRBJ2-2 | TRBV11-2 | 16 | NA | CASSFPLGHRPGELFF | TGTGCCAGCAGCTTCCCCCTTGGACATCGGCCCGGGGAGCTGTTTTTT
few | TRBJ2-3 | TRBV30 | 12 | NA | CAWGLGDGPQYF | TGTGCCTGGGGACTCGGGGACGGACCGCAGTATTTT
few | TRBJ2-7 | TRBV10-3 | 15 | TRBD1 | CAISVRTGLLTEQYF | TGTGCCATCAGTGTTAGGACAGGCCTTTTAACGGAGCAGTACTTC
many | TRBJ2-3 | TRBV5-1 | 13 | NA | CASGSGALDTQYF | TGCGCCAGTGGGAGCGGAGCCCTCGATACGCAGTATTTT
few | TRBJ2-1 | TRBV6-2/TRBV6-3 | 16 | NA | CASSYSSRPSYNEQFF | TGTGCCAGCAGTTACTCTTCTCGTCCCTCCTACAATGAGCAGTTCTTC
few | TRBJ1-2 | TRBV7-7 | 15 | NA | CASSLAKAEIYGYTF | TGTGCCAGCAGCTTAGCGAAGGCAGAAATCTATGGCTACACCTTC
many | TRBJ2-4 | TRBV7-6 | 16 | TRBD1 | CASSPGTGYAKNIQYF | TGTGCCAGCAGCCCCGGGACAGGGTACGCTAAAAACATTCAGTACTTC
few | TRBJ2-2 | TRBV6-1 | 14 | NA | CASSSPKRTGELFF | TGTGCCAGTTCTTCCCCAAAGCGCACCGGGGAGCTGTTTTTT
NA | TRBJ2-3 | TRBV29-1 | 14 | TRBD2 | CSVASSGAADTQYF | TGCAGCGTTGCGTCTAGCGGGGCGGCAGATACGCAGTATTTT
many | TRBJ2-5 | TRBV4-1 | 15 | TRBD1 | CASSRLGTVQETQYF | TGCGCCAGCAGCCGCCTAGGGACAGTTCAAGAGACCCAGTACTTC
few | TRBJ2-7 | TRBV5-1 | 15 | TRBD2 | CASSPTGLAGDEQYF | TGCGCCAGCAGCCCGACGGGACTAGCGGGAGACGAGCAGTACTTC
few | TRBJ1-2 | TRBV28 | 13 | NA | CATASGASYGYTF | TGTGCCACCGCATCCGGGGCATCCTATGGCTACACCTTC
NA | TRBJ1-1 | TRBV9 | 16 | NA | CASSSQKSGFATEAFF | TGTGCCAGCAGCTCCCAAAAGTCGGGGTTCGCCACTGAAGCTTTCTTT
few | TRBJ2-3 | TRBV19 | 15 | NA | CASSSGGQGTDTQYF | TGTGCCAGTAGTTCGGGGGGACAGGGCACAGATACGCAGTATTTT
many | TRBJ2-3 | TRBV28 | 17 | NA | CASSSPMSGGRADTQYF | TGTGCCAGCAGTTCCCCCATGTCAGGGGGGCGGGCAGATACGCAGTATTTT
NA | TRBJ2-1 | TRBV20-1 | 15 | TRBD2 | CSARLAGVPYNEQFF | TGCAGTGCTAGGCTAGCGGGGGTCCCCTACAATGAGCAGTTCTTC
NA | TRBJ2-7 | TRBV7-9 | 12 | NA | CASSWDPYEQYF | TGTGCCAGCAGCTGGGATCCCTACGAGCAGTACTTC
NA | TRBJ1-4 | TRBV2 | 13 | NA | CATSRGGNEKLFF | TGTGCCACCTCTCGGGGGGGGAACGAAAAACTGTTTTTT
few | TRBJ2-6 | TRBV7-9 | 15 | TRBD1 | CASSTRGQGANVLTF | TGTGCCAGCAGCACCAGGGGGCAAGGGGCCAACGTCCTGACTTTC
NA | TRBJ1-2 | TRBV5-4 | 12 | NA | CASSLYGDGYTF | TGTGCCAGCAGCTTGTATGGGGACGGCTACACCTTC
NA | TRBJ1-1 | TRBV20-1 | 15 | NA | CSARDPFLMNTEAFF | TGCAGTGCTAGAGACCCATTCCTTATGAACACTGAAGCTTTCTTT
NA | TRBJ2-7 | TRBV12-3/TRBV12-4 | 15 | NA | CASSSSTGSPYEQYF | TGTGCCAGCAGTTCATCGACAGGATCGCCCTACGAGCAGTACTTC
few | TRBJ2-7 | TRBV5-5 | 15 | NA | CASRVATEVFYEQYF | TGTGCCAGCAGGGTTGCGACCGAAGTTTTCTACGAGCAGTACTTC
NA | TRBJ2-6 | TRBV12-3/TRBV12-4 | 17 | TRBD1 | CASSPGQGALGANVLTF | TGTGCCAGCAGTCCGGGACAGGGGGCGTTGGGGGCCAACGTCCTGACTTTC
NA | TRBJ1-2 | TRBV20-1 | 12 | NA | CSARDSRAGYTF | TGCAGTGCTAGAGATTCTAGGGCTGGCTACACCTTC
few | TRBJ2-2 | TRBV15 | 14 | TRBD1 | CATSTDRVRGELFF | TGTGCCACCAGCACGGACAGGGTACGCGGGGAGCTGTTTTTT